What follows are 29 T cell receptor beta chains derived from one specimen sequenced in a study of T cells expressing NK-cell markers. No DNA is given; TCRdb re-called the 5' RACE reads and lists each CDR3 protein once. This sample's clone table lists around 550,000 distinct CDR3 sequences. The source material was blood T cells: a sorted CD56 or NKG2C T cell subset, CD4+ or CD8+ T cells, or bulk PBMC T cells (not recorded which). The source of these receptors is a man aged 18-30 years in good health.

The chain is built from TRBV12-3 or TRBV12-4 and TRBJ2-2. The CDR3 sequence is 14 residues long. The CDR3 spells CASSLGWAGGELFF.

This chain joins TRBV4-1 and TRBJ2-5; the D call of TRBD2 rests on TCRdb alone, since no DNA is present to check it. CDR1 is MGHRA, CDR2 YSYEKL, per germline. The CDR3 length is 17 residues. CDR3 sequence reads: CASSQLTSGSYQETQYF.

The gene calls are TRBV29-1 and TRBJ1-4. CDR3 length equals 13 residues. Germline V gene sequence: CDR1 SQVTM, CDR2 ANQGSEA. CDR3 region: CSVEWPPNEKLFF. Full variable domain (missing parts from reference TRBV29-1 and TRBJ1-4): SAVISQKPSRDICQRGTSLTIQCQVDSQVTMMFWYRQQPGQSLTLIATANQGSEATYESGFVIDKFPISRPNLTFSTLTVSNMSPEDSSIYLCSVEWPPNEKLFFGSGTQLSVL.

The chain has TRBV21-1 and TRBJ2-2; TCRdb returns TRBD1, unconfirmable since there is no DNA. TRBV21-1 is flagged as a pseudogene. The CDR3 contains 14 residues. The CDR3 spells CASSKRGRTGELFF.

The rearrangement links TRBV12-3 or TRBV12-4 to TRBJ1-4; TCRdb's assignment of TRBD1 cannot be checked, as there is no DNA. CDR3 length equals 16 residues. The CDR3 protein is CASSLKSWAGAEKLFF.

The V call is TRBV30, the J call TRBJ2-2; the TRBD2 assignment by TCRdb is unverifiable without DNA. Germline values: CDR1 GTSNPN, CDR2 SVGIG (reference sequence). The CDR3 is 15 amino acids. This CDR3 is CAWRTGLENTGELVF.

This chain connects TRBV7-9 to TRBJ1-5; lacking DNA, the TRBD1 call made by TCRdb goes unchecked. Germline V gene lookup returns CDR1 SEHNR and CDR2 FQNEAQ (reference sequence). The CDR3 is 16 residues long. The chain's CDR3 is CASSQGSRGGNQPQHF.

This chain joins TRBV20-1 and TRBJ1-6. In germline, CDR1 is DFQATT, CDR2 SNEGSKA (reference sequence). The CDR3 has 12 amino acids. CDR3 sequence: CSARFEVRRPHF.

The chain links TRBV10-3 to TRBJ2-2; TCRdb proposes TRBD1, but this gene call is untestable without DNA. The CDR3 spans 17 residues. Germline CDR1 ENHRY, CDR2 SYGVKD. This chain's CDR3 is CAISDPAVTGKGGELFF.

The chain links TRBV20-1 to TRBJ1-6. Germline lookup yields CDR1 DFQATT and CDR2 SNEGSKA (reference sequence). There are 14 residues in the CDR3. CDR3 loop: CSALEELSNSPLHF.

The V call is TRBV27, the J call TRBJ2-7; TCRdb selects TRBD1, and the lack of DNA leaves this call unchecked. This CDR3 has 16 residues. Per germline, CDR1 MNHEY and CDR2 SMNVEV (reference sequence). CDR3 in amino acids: CASNTGTGAPSYEQYF.

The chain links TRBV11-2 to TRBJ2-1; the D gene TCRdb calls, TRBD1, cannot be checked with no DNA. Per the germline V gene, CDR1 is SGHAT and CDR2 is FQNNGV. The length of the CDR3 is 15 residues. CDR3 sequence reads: CASSFRDREGDEQFF.

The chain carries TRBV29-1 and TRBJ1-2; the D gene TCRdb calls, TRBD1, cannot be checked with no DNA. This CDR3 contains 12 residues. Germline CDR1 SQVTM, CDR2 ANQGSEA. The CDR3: CSASTGNYGYTF.

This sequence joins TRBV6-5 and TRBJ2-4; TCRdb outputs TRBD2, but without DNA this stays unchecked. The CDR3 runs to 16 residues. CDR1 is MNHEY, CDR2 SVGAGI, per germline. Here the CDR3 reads CASSSLMTSGSHIQYF.

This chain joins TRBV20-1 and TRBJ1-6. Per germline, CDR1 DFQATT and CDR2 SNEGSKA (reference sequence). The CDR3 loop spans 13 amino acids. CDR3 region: CSARDRINSPLHF.

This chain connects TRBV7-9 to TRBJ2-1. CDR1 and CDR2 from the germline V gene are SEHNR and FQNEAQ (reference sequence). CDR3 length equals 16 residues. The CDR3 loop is CASSSLQSGDGNEQFF.

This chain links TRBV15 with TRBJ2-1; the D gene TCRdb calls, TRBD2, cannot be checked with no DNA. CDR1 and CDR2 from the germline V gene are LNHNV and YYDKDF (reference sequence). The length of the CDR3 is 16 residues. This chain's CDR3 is CATSPPLGRGYNEQFF.

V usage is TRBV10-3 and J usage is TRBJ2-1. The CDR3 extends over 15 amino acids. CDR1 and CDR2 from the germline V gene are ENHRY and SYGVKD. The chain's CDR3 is CAISGSRTTYNEQFF.

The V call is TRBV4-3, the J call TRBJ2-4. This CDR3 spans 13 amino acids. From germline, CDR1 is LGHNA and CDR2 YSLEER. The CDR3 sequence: CASSRERKNIQYF.

The CDR3 is CASSRPVGMTYEQYF. The chain links TRBV12-3 or TRBV12-4 to TRBJ2-7; lacking DNA, the TRBD1 call made by TCRdb goes unchecked. This CDR3 spans 15 amino acids.

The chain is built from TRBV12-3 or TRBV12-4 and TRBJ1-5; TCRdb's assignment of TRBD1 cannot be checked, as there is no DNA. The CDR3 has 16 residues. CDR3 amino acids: CASSLWGQGLRQPQHF.

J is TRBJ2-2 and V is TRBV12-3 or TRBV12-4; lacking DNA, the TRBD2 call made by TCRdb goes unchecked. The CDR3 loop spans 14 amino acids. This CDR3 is CASSLGLATGELFF.

The CDR3 loop is CATSPDRADTQYF. This sequence joins TRBV15 and TRBJ2-3; TCRdb's D gene call, TRBD1, goes unchecked for lack of DNA. CDR1 and CDR2 (germline): LNHNV, YYDKDF (reference sequence). CDR3 length: 13 residues. Full variable domain (rest looked up from reference TRBV15 and TRBJ2-3): DAMVIQNPRYQVTQFGKPVTLSCSQTLNHNVMYWYQQKSSQAPKLLFHYYDKDFNNEADTPDNFQSRRPNTSFCFLDIRSPGLGDTAMYLCATSPDRADTQYFGPGTRLTVL.

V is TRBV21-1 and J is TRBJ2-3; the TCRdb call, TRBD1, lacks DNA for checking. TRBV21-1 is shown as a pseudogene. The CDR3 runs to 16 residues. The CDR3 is CASSKFRDRETDTQYF.

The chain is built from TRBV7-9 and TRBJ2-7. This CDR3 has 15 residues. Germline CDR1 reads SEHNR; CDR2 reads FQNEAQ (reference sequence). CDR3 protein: CASSLAENGLEREYF.

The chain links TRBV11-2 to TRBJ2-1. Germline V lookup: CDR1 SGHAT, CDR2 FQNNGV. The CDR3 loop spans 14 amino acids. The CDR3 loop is CASTTEMVYNEQFF.

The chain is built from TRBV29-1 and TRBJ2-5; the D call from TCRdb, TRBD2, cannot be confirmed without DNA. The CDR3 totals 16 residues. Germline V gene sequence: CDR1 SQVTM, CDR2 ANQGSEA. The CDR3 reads CSVEVGSGLVQETQYF.

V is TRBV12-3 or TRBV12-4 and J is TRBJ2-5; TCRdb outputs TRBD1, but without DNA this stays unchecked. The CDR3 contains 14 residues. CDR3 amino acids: CASRKPGQTETQYF.

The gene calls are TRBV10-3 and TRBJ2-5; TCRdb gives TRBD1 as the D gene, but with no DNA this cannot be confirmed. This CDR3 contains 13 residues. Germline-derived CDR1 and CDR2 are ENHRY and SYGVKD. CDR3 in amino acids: CACAGYSQETQYF.